This entry concerns a single T cell receptor beta chain. This clone was observed a single time. The target of this receptor is not known. It has no much larger one-base neighbor in the sample; base qualities were not kept. Libraries were prepared through the immunoSEQ multiplex PCR assay. From the authors' description of their analysis: A statistical classification framework was built to diagnose cytomegalovirus status from the catalog of TCR beta chain sequences. TCRdb re-hosts the immuneACCESS table, in-frame sequences only. Its copies lack some clones; in the studies checked, an unresolved V gene accounts for under half of them, and the cause for the rest is not known. Clone size and V and J calls were adopted from that table, with D and trimming inferred from the DNA. The sample table lists under 250,000 clones, about 90% of them with a count of one. The ten largest make up 0.8% to 1.2% of the sample.

Its CDR3 holds 14 amino acids, cysteine through phenylalanine. Only the CDR3 region is kept as DNA, spanning 42 bases read in frame from base 1. CDR1 and CDR2, looked up from the germline V gene, are SGHVS and FQNEAQ. The V and J ends are trimmed by 5 bases and 4 bases, leaving 11 bases between them. Separate from the roughly 630-subject first cohort, the validation cohort of 120 subjects was the group to which the donors belonged. This sample stems from a study of cytomegalovirus exposure and HLA in healthy donors (dated by TCRdb to about 2017). General notes on the study: According to a later analysis, the 110 or so validation repertoires were produced on the same platform as the 600 to 850 repertoires of the first cohort. The study was designed to test whether signatures of past pathogen exposure could be identified by cataloging public T cell receptors. A separate validation cohort of roughly 120 different subjects was used in addition to the approximately 700-subject first cohort. The study combined high-throughput TCR immunosequencing, statistical association of individual TCRs with disease status, and machine learning to predict cytomegalovirus infection status.

Here is what the overall study found, with its caveats: A total of 164 TCR beta chains were listed by the study as associated with cytomegalovirus. It was suggested by the authors that the approach could potentially be generalized to other disease states and immunological phenotypes. In a later analysis, TCRs clustered in the first cohort were found to also tend to co-occur in the 120 or so validation repertoires, with 94% of cluster scores above 0. In both the original and validation cohorts, the classifier was reported to diagnose cytomegalovirus status with high specificity and sensitivity. All 120 or so repertoires were used to score co-occurrence in the validation cohort in a later analysis, because that analysis had no HLA typing for the cohort. Across donors, most TCR sequences were observed very rarely, whereas some public TCRs were present in many individuals. In vitro tests confirmed that a few of the cytomegalovirus-associated TCR beta chains recognize cytomegalovirus antigens.

This receptor was obtained from a young woman in good health and CMV-seronegative. The sample consisted of PBMCs. The V and J genes are TRBV7-8 and TRBJ2-2; TRBD2 is perhaps the D gene, given 6 matching bases. The CDR3 protein sequence reads: CASSATRGTGELFF. The base sequence is TGTGCCAGCAGCGCGACTAGGGGCACCGGGGAGCTGTTTTTT.